The source of this T cell receptor (beta chain) is a study of regulatory T cells in long-lasting Graves disease. Across the whole study: Graves' cases, newly diagnosed, had used antithyroid drugs under 3 months.

This clonotype was detected ten times or more. Time point described: newly diagnosed GD, antithyroid drugs for less than 3 months. The TCR library was prepared using RNA isolated from PBMCs. The CDR3 extends over 17 amino acids. Germline V gives CDR1 SGHAT, CDR2 FQNNGV. With 1 base clipped from V and 3 bases from J, the junction kept 6 bases outside the gene matches. Assembly of TCR beta libraries relied on iRepertoire HTBI primers together with Arm-PCR of CDR3 regions. TCRdb ran MiXCR on the multiplex PCR reads and lists one entry per CDR3 protein. The sample holds about 540,000 distinct CDR3 sequences, roughly 13% seen once. The same sample was also studied in work on T cells in Graves' hyperthyroidism and ophthalmopathy.

The V call is TRBV11-2, the J call TRBJ2-1, with TRBD1 identical over 10 bases. The sample consisted of peripheral blood mononuclear cells (PBMCs), taken at new diagnosis, from a patient treated with antithyroid drugs. This TCR was sampled from a man aged 30-40 years with Graves disease. This CDR3 reads CASSLVGDRGLYNEQFF. In DNA form, the CDR3 reads TGTGCCAGCAGCTTAGTAGGGGACAGGGGTCTCTACAATGAGCAGTTCTTC.